This T cell receptor (beta chain) was sequenced in a study of cytomegalovirus exposure and HLA in healthy donors (dated by TCRdb to about 2017). Context from the whole study: According to a later analysis, one platform produced both the 110 or so validation repertoires and the roughly 660 repertoires of the first cohort. The aim of the study was to test whether cataloging public T cell receptors could identify signatures of past pathogen exposure. High-throughput TCR immunosequencing, statistical association of individual TCRs with disease status, and machine learning were combined to predict cytomegalovirus infection status. A separate validation cohort of over 95 different subjects was used in addition to the roughly 720-subject first cohort.

The library was generated by the immunoSEQ multiplex PCR assay. As for the original processing: To diagnose cytomegalovirus status from the catalog of TCR beta chain sequences, a statistical classification framework was built. TCRdb took this table from immuneACCESS and kept in-frame rearrangements with V and J called. Such tables lack part of the clones; where checked against another copy, unresolved V genes explain under half of the gap, and the rest is unexplained. V, J and clone size reflect that table, while D and trimming were determined from the DNA. Here the sample has almost 200,000 clones; about 81% occur a single time. The ten largest clones take up 1% to 1.5% of the sample. As concerns this clone: Its antigen is still unknown. Base quality data are lacking; no much larger clone is found one base away.

Overall results and qualifications from the work: A later analysis lacked HLA typing for the validation cohort, so it scored co-occurrence in that cohort across all 120 repertoires. In vitro tests confirmed that a few of the cytomegalovirus-associated TCR beta chains recognize cytomegalovirus antigens. The classifier was reported to diagnose cytomegalovirus status with high specificity and sensitivity in both the original cohort and the validation cohort. The study listed 164 TCR beta chains as associated with cytomegalovirus. A later analysis found that TCRs clustered in the first cohort also tended to co-occur in the 120 or so validation repertoires, with 94% of cluster scores above 0. While some public TCRs were present in many individuals, most TCR sequences turned up only very rarely across donors. The authors suggested that the approach could potentially be extended to other disease states and immunological phenotypes.

The donors belonged to the validation cohort of around 120 subjects, which was separate from the approximately 700-subject first cohort. Measured from the cysteine to the phenylalanine, the CDR3 is 15 residues long. Here the CDR3 DNA is all that survives: 45 bases in frame from base 1. The germline V gene sets CDR1 to SGDLS and CDR2 to YYNGEE. The junction shows trimming of 2 bases on V and 2 bases on J, plus 12 bases between the germline ends. Sequenced input: PBMCs. In this chain, TRBV9 is recombined with TRBJ2-3; TRBD2 might be the D gene, on 6 matching bases. The sequence came from a woman between 25 and 40 years old in good health and CMV-seronegative. The CDR3: CASSVRGRVTDTQYF. The sequenced DNA is TGTGCCAGCAGCGTGCGGGGCCGGGTCACAGATACGCAGTATTTT.